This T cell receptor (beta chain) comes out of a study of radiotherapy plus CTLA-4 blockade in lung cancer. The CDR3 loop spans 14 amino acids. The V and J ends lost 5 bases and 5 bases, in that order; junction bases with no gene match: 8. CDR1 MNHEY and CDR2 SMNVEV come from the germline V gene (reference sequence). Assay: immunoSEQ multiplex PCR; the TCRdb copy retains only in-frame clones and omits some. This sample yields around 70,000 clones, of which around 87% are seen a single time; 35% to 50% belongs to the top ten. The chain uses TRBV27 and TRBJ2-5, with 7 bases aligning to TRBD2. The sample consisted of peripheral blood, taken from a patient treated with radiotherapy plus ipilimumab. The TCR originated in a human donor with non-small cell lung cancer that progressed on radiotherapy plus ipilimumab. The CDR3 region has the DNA TGTGCCAGCAGTCGACTAGCCGAGAGGGAGACCCAGTACTTC. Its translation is CASSRLAERETQYF.